This T cell receptor beta chain originates from a study of blood T cell repertoires in COVID-19 (dated by TCRdb to the early 2020s). With respect to the entire study: Collaborator samples came from the United States, Italy and Spain and covered acute and convalescent phases of COVID-19. The material from the prospective study consisted of cDNA or gDNA derived from T cells, B-cell-depleted T cells, or PBMCs. The dataset comprised deeply sampled blood TCRbeta repertoires from subjects exposed to, actively infected with, or recovered from COVID-19. The repertoires were released in a freely available public database meant as a resource for research on the immune response to SARS-CoV-2. The samples were drawn from two sources: the first 160 participants of the ongoing ImmuneRACE study, and 1,200 or so subjects contributed by 6 global collaborators. The sample metadata nearly always contained a de-identified subject ID, COVID-19 status, age in years and sex. HLA class I and class II types, where available, came from metadata supplied by the sample provider rather than from assay-based typing. Overall study outcomes, separate from this receptor: The quantity of clinical and demographic metadata differed by source and by participant and was supplied without curation.

With regard to this clone: Its cognate antigen has yet to be identified. Base qualities are not at hand, and no much larger clone is one base apart.

The CDR3 contains 18 residues, cysteine and phenylalanine counted. Kept here is only the CDR3 DNA, which spans 54 bases and is read in frame from base 1. CDR1 and CDR2 are drawn from the germline V gene: SGHTA, FQGNSA. V is trimmed back by 4 bases and J by 5 bases, and the junction contains 12 bases that no gene match accounts for. The immunoSEQ Assay, a bias-controlled multiplex PCR, was used to amplify TCRbeta CDR3 regions from genomic DNA. In the original analysis: Within the assay, amplification of reference gene primers was used to estimate how many nucleated cells each sample contained. To quantify the absolute abundance of each unique TCRbeta CDR3 rearrangement, sequence reads were collapsed and filtered. Productive Simpson clonality was computed per sample as the square root of Simpson's diversity index over productive rearrangements. TCRdb provides this immuneACCESS table in a form limited to in-frame rearrangements. Some clones are lacking; in checked studies, under half of them reflect an unresolved V gene, and why the rest are absent is not known. V and J calls and clone size are copied from that table; D and trimming were computed from the DNA. The sample includes some 57,000 clones, with approximately 92% observed a single time. The ten largest clonotypes hold about 6% of the sample.

Collaborating institutions collected whole blood in K2EDTA tubes following their own protocols. For TCRbeta analysis, collaborators shipped samples as frozen whole blood, isolated PBMCs, or DNA extracted from either of those sample types. Sequenced input: peripheral blood. The source of this sequence is a human donor in a cohort sampled during active COVID-19. The sequence links TRBV7-2 to TRBJ2-1; the junction holds 12 bases that match TRBD2. The sequenced DNA: TGTGCCAGCAGCTCTGGTCCGGGGTGGACTAGCGGGAACAATGAGCAGTTCTTC. It codes for CASSSGPGWTSGNNEQFF.